The rows below give T cell receptor beta chains drawn from one sample of a study of blood T cell repertoires in COVID-19. The method was immunoSEQ multiplex PCR; TCRdb's version includes in-frame clones alone and lacks a portion of them. The sample has 55,000 to 75,000 clones, 84% seen once. Sequenced: peripheral blood. The receptors were sampled from a man aged 55-75 years with COVID-19, enrolled during active disease. Both conserved end residues are trimmed from each CDR3. The order of the fields is J gene, V gene, CDR3 protein.

>TRBJ2-1|TRBV2
ASSRLDSSYNEQF
>TRBJ2-5|TRBV11-2
ASSLTIGLAGGGETQY
>TRBJ2-3|TRBV4-2
ASSQDGGRKADTQY
>TRBJ2-5|TRBV25-1
ARPPDPRQDQETQY
>TRBJ2-7|TRBV5-1
ASSLEAGRAREQY
>TRBJ1-1|TRBV19
ASSAGQVLRKAF
>TRBJ2-3|TRBV10-3
AITSGRAMADTQY
>TRBJ2-7|TRBV4-2
ASSQVSTGTYEQY
>TRBJ2-7|TRBV19
ASSTGLAGFSEQY
>TRBJ2-1|TRBV4-1
ASSQGLPRGRYNEQF
>TRBJ1-2|TRBV28
ASSFTDYGYT
>TRBJ1-2|TRBV5-6
ASSLSFYPYYEGYT
>TRBJ2-5|TRBV2
ASSAGLAGGLETQY
>TRBJ2-7|TRBV5-1
ARSAGGSSGGFYEQY
>TRBJ2-3|TRBV10-1
ASSDPSRLGADTQY
>TRBJ1-6|TRBV14
ASSRDINSPLH
>TRBJ2-5|TRBV5-1
ASSLAGTGEETQY
>TRBJ1-2|TRBV10-3
AISEPGQGGGYT